This is a list of T cell receptor beta chains from one sample in a study of T cells in Graves' hyperthyroidism and ophthalmopathy. TCRdb reprocessed the multiplex PCR reads with MiXCR, giving one entry per CDR3 protein. The sample lists a few hundred thousand distinct CDR3 sequences; 14% were seen once. The sample consisted of blood. The source of these receptors is a woman aged 40 to 50 with Graves' hyperthyroidism. CDR3s include the opening cysteine and the closing phenylalanine or tryptophan. A D gene is named only where the DNA matches it firmly. Not all rows give a size; the values are once, few, many and, for expanded clones, a class.

clone_size: many
j_call: TRBJ2-5
v_call: TRBV7-2
d_call: -
cdr3_nt: TGTGCCAGCAGCTTGGCCCCGGGTAGCGCTAAAGAGACCCAGTACTTC
cdr3_aa: CASSLAPGSAKETQYF

clone_size: many
j_call: TRBJ1-2
v_call: TRBV28
d_call: TRBD1
cdr3_nt: TGTGCCAGCACTAGACAGGGGCTTGGCTACACCTTC
cdr3_aa: CASTRQGLGYTF

clone_size: many
j_call: TRBJ2-3
v_call: TRBV24-1
d_call: TRBD2
cdr3_nt: TGTGCCACCAGCGACCCGGGGACTAGCGGGAACCTTTACACAGATACGCAGTATTTT
cdr3_aa: CATSDPGTSGNLYTDTQYF

clone_size: many
j_call: TRBJ1-3
v_call: TRBV10-2
d_call: -
cdr3_nt: TGCGCCAGCAGTCTCAGACCGGAGTCTGGAAACACCATATATTTT
cdr3_aa: CASSLRPESGNTIYF

clone_size: -
j_call: TRBJ2-2
v_call: TRBV6-5
d_call: TRBD1
cdr3_nt: TGTGCCAGCAGTCACACCCGGACAGGGGGCCGCACCGGGGAGCTGTTTTTT
cdr3_aa: CASSHTRTGGRTGELFF

clone_size: -
j_call: TRBJ2-7
v_call: TRBV7-9
d_call: -
cdr3_nt: TGTGCCAGCAGCTTAGCGCTAACCGGGAGCTCCTACGAGCAGTACTTC
cdr3_aa: CASSLALTGSSYEQYF

clone_size: -
j_call: TRBJ1-5
v_call: TRBV19
d_call: -
cdr3_nt: TGTGCCAGTACCTCAATACAGGGAAATCAGCCCCAGCATTTT
cdr3_aa: CASTSIQGNQPQHF

clone_size: many
j_call: TRBJ2-1
v_call: TRBV24-1
d_call: -
cdr3_nt: TGTGCAACCCGACAGGATAACAATGAGCAGTTCTTC
cdr3_aa: CATRQDNNEQFF

clone_size: many
j_call: TRBJ2-1
v_call: TRBV20-1
d_call: -
cdr3_nt: TGCAGTGCTAGAGTACGCGGGACCATCTACAATGAGCAGTTCTTC
cdr3_aa: CSARVRGTIYNEQFF

clone_size: many
j_call: TRBJ2-5
v_call: TRBV12-3/TRBV12-4
d_call: TRBD2
cdr3_nt: TGTGCCAGCAGCGGGACTAGCGGATTACAAGAGACCCAGTACTTC
cdr3_aa: CASSGTSGLQETQYF

clone_size: many
j_call: TRBJ2-5
v_call: TRBV6-2/TRBV6-3
d_call: -
cdr3_nt: TGTGCCAGCAGTTACTCGGGGCTAGCGCACGGAGGGACCCAGTACTTC
cdr3_aa: CASSYSGLAHGGTQYF

clone_size: many
j_call: TRBJ2-2
v_call: TRBV20-1
d_call: TRBD2
cdr3_nt: TGCAGTGCTAGAGTGGCGGGAGTGTCCGGGGAGCTGTTTTTT
cdr3_aa: CSARVAGVSGELFF

clone_size: few
j_call: TRBJ2-1
v_call: TRBV20-1
d_call: -
cdr3_nt: TGCAGTGCTGAGGGCCCTAGCCGGACCCCTGGGCAGTTCTTC
cdr3_aa: CSAEGPSRTPGQFF

clone_size: -
j_call: TRBJ1-4
v_call: TRBV13
d_call: -
cdr3_nt: TGTGCCAGCAGCAGCAGAACCACGGGGGAGAAACTGTTTTTT
cdr3_aa: CASSSRTTGEKLFF

clone_size: -
j_call: TRBJ1-6
v_call: TRBV12-3/TRBV12-4
d_call: TRBD1
cdr3_nt: TGTGCCAGCAGTACCGGGACAGGGCGGCAGCCCCTCCACTTT
cdr3_aa: CASSTGTGRQPLHF

clone_size: -
j_call: TRBJ1-1
v_call: TRBV15
d_call: -
cdr3_nt: TGTGCCACCAGCAGGGTCAGGGCCAACACTGAAGCTTTCTTT
cdr3_aa: CATSRVRANTEAFF

clone_size: many
j_call: TRBJ2-7
v_call: TRBV20-1
d_call: -
cdr3_nt: TGCAGTGCTAGAGGTGGACCGAGTGGAGGCTCCTACGAGCAGTACTTC
cdr3_aa: CSARGGPSGGSYEQYF

clone_size: many
j_call: TRBJ2-1
v_call: TRBV30
d_call: -
cdr3_nt: TGTGCCTGGTTCACGGACCAGCAGTTCTTC
cdr3_aa: CAWFTDQQFF

clone_size: -
j_call: TRBJ2-5
v_call: TRBV5-1
d_call: TRBD2
cdr3_nt: TGCGCCAGCAGCTGGCAGCGGGAGGCCAGGTTGGAGACCCAGTACTTC
cdr3_aa: CASSWQREARLETQYF

clone_size: many
j_call: TRBJ1-2
v_call: TRBV30
d_call: -
cdr3_nt: TGTGCCTGGAGTGTACCCCCAGATTCAGCGGCTAACTATGGCTACACCTTC
cdr3_aa: CAWSVPPDSAANYGYTF

clone_size: many
j_call: TRBJ2-1
v_call: TRBV11-1
d_call: TRBD1
cdr3_nt: TGTGCCAGCAGCTTAGGGGGACAGGGGTACAATGAGCAGTTCTTC
cdr3_aa: CASSLGGQGYNEQFF

clone_size: -
j_call: TRBJ2-1
v_call: TRBV20-1
d_call: TRBD2
cdr3_nt: TGCAGTGCAAACTATGCGGGAGCATACAATGAGCAGTTCTTC
cdr3_aa: CSANYAGAYNEQFF

clone_size: -
j_call: TRBJ2-7
v_call: TRBV19
d_call: TRBD2
cdr3_nt: TGTGCCAGTAGTACGTGGACTAGCGGGAGTTCCGAGCAGTACTTC
cdr3_aa: CASSTWTSGSSEQYF

clone_size: -
j_call: TRBJ2-2
v_call: TRBV5-1
d_call: -
cdr3_nt: TGCGCCAGCAGCTTGAGTGGGCCGGAGACCGGGGAGCTGTTTTTT
cdr3_aa: CASSLSGPETGELFF

clone_size: few
j_call: TRBJ2-1
v_call: TRBV11-2
d_call: TRBD1
cdr3_nt: TGTGCCAGCAGCTTTCGTTTAAGATTAGGGACAGTGGGATACAATGAGCAGTTCTTC
cdr3_aa: CASSFRLRLGTVGYNEQFF

clone_size: many
j_call: TRBJ2-1
v_call: TRBV28
d_call: TRBD2
cdr3_nt: TGTGCCAGCAGTTTGTTGGGGGGACTAGCGGGAGGGGCGGAGCAGTTCTTC
cdr3_aa: CASSLLGGLAGGAEQFF